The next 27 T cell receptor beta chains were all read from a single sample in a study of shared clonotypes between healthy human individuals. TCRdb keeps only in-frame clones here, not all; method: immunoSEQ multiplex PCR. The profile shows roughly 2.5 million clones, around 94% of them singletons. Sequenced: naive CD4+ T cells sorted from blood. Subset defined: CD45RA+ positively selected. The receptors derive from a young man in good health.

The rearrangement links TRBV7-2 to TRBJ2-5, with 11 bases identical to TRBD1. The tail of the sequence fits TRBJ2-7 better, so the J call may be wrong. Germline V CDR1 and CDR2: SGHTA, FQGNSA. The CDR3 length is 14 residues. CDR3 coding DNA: TGTGCCAGCAGCCGGACAGGGGGCGCTTACGAGCAGTACTTC. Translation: CASSRTGGAYEQYF.

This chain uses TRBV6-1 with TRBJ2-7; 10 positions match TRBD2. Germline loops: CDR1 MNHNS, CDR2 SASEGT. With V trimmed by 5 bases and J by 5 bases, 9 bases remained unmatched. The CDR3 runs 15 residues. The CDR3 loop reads CASSPSGRDTHEQYF. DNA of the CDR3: TGTGCCAGCAGTCCCAGCGGGAGGGATACCCACGAGCAGTACTTC.

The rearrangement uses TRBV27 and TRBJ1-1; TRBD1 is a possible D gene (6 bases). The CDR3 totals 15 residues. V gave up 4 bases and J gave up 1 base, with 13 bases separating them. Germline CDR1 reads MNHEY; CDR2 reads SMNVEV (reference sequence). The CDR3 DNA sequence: TGTGCCAGCAGTTACAGGGTTCTCCGGAACACTGAAGCTTTCTTT. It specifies CASSYRVLRNTEAFF.

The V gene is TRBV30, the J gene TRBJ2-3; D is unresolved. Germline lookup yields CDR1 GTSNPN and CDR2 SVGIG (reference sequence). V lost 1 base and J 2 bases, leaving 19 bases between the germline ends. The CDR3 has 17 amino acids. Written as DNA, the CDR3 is TGTGCCTGGAGTGGGGGAAAAATAACGACGGACACAGATACGCAGTATTTT. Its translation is CAWSGGKITTDTDTQYF.

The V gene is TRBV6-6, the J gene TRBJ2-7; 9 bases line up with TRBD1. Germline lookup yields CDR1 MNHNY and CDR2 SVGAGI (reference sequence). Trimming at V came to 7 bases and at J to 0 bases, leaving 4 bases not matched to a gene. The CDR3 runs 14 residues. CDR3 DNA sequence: TGTGCCAGCACCGGGGACAGGGTCTCCTACGAGCAGTACTTC. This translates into CASTGDRVSYEQYF.

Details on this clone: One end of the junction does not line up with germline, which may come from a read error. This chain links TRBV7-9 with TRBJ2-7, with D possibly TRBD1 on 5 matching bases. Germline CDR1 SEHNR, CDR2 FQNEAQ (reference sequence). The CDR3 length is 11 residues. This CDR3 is CASSLGARARF. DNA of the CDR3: TGTGCCAGCAGCTTAGGAGCCAGGGCCCGCTTC.

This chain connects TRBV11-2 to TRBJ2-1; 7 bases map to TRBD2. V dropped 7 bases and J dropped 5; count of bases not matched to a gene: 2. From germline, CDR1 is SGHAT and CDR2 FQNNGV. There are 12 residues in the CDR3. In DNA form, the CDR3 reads TGTGCCAGCACCGGGGGGAACAATGAGCAGTTCTTC. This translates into CASTGGNNEQFF.

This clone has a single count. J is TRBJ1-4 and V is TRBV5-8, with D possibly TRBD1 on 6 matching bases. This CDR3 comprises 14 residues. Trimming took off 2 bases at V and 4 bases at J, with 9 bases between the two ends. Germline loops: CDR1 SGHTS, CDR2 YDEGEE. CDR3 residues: CASSFWGRNEKLFF. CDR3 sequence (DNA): TGTGCCAGCAGCTTCTGGGGGCGTAATGAAAAACTGTTTTTT.

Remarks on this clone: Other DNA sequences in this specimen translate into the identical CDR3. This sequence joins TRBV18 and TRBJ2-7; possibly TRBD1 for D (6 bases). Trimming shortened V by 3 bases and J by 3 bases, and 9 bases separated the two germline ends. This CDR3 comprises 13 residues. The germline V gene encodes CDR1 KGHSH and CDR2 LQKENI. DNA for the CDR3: TGTGCCAGCTCACCGGGACAATACTACGAGCAGTACTTC. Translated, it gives CASSPGQYYEQYF. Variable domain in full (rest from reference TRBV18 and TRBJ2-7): NAGVMQNPRHLVRRRGQEARLRCSPMKGHSHVYWYRQLPEEGLKFMVYLQKENIIDESGMPKERFSAEFPKEGPSILRIQQVVRGDSAAYFCASSPGQYYEQYFGPGTRLTVT.

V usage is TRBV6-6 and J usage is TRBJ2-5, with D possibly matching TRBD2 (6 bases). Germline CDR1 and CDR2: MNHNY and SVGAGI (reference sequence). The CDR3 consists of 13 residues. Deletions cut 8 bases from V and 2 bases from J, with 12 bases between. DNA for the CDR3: TGTGCCAGCGTGAATAGCGGACAAGAGACCCAGTACTTC. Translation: CASVNSGQETQYF.

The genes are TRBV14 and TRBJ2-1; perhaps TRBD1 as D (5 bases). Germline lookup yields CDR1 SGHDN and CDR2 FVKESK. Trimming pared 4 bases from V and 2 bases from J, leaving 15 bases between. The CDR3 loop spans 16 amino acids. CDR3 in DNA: TGTGCCAGCAGCCGGCAGGGCGCCGAGCCCTACAATGAGCAGTTCTTC. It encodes CASSRQGAEPYNEQFF.

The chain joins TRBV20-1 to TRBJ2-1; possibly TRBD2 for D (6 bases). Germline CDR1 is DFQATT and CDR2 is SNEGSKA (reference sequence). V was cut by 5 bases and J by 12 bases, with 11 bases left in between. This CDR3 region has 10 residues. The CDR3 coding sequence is TGCAGTGCTGGGCAAGCGGGGCAGTTCTTC. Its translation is CSAGQAGQFF.

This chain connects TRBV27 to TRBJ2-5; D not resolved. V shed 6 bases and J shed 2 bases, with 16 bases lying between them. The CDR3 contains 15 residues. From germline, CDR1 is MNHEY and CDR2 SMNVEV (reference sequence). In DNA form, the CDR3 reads TGTGCCAGCAGCGCTGGACGGCACCTACAAGAGACCCAGTACTTC. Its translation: CASSAGRHLQETQYF.

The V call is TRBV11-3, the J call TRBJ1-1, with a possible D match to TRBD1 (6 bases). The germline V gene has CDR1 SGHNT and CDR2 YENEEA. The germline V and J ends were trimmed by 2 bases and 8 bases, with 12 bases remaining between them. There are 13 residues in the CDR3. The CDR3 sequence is CASSLSQGMEAFF. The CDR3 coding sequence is TGTGCCAGCAGCTTAAGTCAGGGGATGGAAGCTTTCTTT.

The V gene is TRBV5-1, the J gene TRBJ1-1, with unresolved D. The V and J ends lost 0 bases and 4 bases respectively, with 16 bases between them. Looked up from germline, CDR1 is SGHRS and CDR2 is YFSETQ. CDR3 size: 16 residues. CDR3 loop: CASSLGFTASPTEAFF. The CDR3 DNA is TGCGCCAGCAGCTTGGGATTTACGGCCAGCCCCACTGAAGCTTTCTTT.

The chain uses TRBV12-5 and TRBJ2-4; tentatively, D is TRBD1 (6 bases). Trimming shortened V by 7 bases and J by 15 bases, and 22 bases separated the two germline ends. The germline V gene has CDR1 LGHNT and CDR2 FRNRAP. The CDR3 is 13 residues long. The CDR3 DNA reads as TGTGCTAGTGCCAACCTTTTACAGGGAGTGCGGTACTTC. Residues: CASANLLQGVRYF.

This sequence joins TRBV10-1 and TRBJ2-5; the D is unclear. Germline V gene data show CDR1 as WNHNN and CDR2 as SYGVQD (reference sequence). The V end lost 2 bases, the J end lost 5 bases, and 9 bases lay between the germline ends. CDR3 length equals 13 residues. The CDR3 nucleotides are TGCGCCAGCAGTGAGATAGTTGGTGAGACCCAGTACTTC. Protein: CASSEIVGETQYF.

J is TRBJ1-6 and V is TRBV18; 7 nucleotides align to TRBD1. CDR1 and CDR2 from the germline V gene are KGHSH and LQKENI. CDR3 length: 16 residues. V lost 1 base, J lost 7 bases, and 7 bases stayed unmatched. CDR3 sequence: CASSPQQGGANSPLHF. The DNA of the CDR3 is TGTGCCAGCTCACCACAACAAGGGGGCGCGAATTCACCCCTCCACTTT.

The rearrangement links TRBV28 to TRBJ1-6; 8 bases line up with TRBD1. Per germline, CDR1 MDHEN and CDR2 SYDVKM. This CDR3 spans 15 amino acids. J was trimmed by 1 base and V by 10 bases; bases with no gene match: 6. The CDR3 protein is CATRTGSSYNSPLHF. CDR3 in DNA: TGTGCCACTCGGACAGGGTCATCCTATAATTCACCCCTCCACTTT.

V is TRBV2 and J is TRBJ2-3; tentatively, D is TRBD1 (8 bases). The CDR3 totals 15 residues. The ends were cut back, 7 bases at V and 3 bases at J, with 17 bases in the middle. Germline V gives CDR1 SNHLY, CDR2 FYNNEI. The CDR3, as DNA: TGTGCCAGCAAATCTTCACAGGGGGGGACAGATACGCAGTATTTT. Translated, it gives CASKSSQGGTDTQYF.

This CDR3 is CASSNGQGRSYEQYF. The CDR3, as DNA: TGTGCCAGCTCAAACGGACAGGGCCGCTCCTACGAGCAGTACTTC. This chain links TRBV18 with TRBJ2-7, with 8 bases fitting TRBD1. This CDR3 contains 15 residues. V lost 5 bases to trimming and J lost 0 bases; unmatched junction nucleotides: 6. The germline CDR1 and CDR2 sequences are KGHSH and LQKENI.

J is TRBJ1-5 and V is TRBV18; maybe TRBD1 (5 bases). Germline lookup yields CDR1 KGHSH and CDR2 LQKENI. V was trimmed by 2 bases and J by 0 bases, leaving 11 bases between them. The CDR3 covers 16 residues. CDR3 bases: TGTGCCAGCTCACCAGGGGGAACCTATAGCAATCAGCCCCAGCATTTT. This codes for CASSPGGTYSNQPQHF.

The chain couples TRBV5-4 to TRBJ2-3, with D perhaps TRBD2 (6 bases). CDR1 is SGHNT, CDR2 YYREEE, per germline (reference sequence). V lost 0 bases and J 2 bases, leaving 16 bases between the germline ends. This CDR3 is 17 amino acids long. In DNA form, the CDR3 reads TGTGCCAGCAGCTTGGGCTCCCGCGGGGCTAACACAGATACGCAGTATTTT. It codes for CASSLGSRGANTDTQYF.

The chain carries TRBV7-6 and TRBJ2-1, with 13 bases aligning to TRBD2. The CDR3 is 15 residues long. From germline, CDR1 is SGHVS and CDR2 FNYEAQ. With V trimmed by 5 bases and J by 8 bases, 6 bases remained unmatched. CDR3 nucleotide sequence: TGTGCCAGCAGCCGGAGGACTAGCGGGAGTGATGAGCAGTTCTTC. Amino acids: CASSRRTSGSDEQFF.

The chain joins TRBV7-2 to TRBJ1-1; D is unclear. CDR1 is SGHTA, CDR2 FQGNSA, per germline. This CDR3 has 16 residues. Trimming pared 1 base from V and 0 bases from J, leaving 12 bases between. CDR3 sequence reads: CASSLGGFLMNTEAFF. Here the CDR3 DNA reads TGTGCCAGCAGCTTAGGTGGGTTTCTCATGAACACTGAAGCTTTCTTT.

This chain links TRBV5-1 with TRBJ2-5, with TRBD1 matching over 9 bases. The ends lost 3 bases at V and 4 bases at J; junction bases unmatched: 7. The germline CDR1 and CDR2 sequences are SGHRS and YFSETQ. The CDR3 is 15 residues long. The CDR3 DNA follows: TGCGCCAGCAGCTCGGCCGGGACAGGGACAGAGACCCAGTACTTC. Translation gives CASSSAGTGTETQYF.

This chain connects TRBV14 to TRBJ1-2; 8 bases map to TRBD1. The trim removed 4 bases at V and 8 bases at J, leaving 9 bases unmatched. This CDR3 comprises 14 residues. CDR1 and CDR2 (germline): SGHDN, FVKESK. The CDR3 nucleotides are TGTGCCAGCAGCCCCGGACAGGGAACTTGGGGCTACACCTTC. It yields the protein CASSPGQGTWGYTF.